The clone carrying this TCR beta chain has a count of ten or more. Antigen: not known. The data originate from a study of T cells in Graves' hyperthyroidism and ophthalmopathy. General study points: Blood also held most thyroid clonotypes expanded beyond 0.001.

TCR beta CDR3 regions were amplified from RNA. Carried out on the TCR CDR3, a first-round RT-PCR used the HTBI primer set. TCRdb re-called the multiplex PCR reads through MiXCR, storing one row per CDR3 protein. Counted here are approximately 480,000 distinct CDR3 sequences, around 21% occurring once; the ten biggest clones make up around a quarter. Stable hyperthyroidism: no ophthalmopathy progression over 18 months of follow-up. CDR3 length: 15 residues. CDR1 and CDR2 from the germline V gene are MNHEY and SVGAGI. The ends were cut back, 6 bases at V and 2 bases at J, with 16 bases in the middle. The J gene is TRBJ2-5, the V gene TRBV6-5; D possibly corresponds to TRBD1 (6 bases). The source is a man in his late teens or twenties with Graves' hyperthyroidism. Sequenced input: blood. CDR3 protein: CASSPNPGQQETQYF. The CDR3 DNA is TGTGCCAGCAGCCCAAACCCGGGACAACAAGAGACCCAGTACTTC.